This T cell receptor beta chain was obtained from a study of blood T cell repertoires in COVID-19. CDR3 length: 15 residues. The V and J ends lost 4 bases and 0 bases respectively, with 10 bases between them. The germline V gene has CDR1 LGHDT and CDR2 YNNKEL (reference sequence). Clones were sequenced by immunoSEQ multiplex PCR, and TCRdb holds only the in-frame ones, with some missing. This table holds around 150,000 clones, around 86% found once. The receptor was isolated from a middle-aged man with active COVID-19. This chain connects TRBV3-1 (or the pseudogene TRBV3-2) to TRBJ2-1; D ambiguous. Sequenced sample: peripheral blood. Written as DNA, the CDR3 is TGTGCCAGCAGCCCCCGACAACTCTCCTACAATGAGCAGTTCTTC. Translated, it gives CASSPRQLSYNEQFF.